Listed here are 3 T cell receptor beta chains from one sample, sequenced in a study of blood T cell repertoires in COVID-19. Sequencing used immunoSEQ multiplex PCR; TCRdb keeps in-frame clones, though not all of them. Among 150,000 to 190,000 clones listed, 85% were seen once. Input material: peripheral blood. The receptors stem from a woman aged 55-75 years with COVID-19, enrolled during active disease.

The chain couples TRBV4-2 to TRBJ2-3; D might be TRBD2 (6 bases). With 4 bases removed from V and 2 bases from J, the gap between germline ends came to 13 bases. CDR1 is LGHNA and CDR2 is YNFKEQ in the germline V gene. CDR3 length: 15 amino acids. CDR3 sequence: CASSRAVADTDTQYF. CDR3 nucleotide sequence: TGTGCCAGCAGCCGAGCAGTAGCGGACACAGATACGCAGTATTTT.

This clone appeared a single time. This chain links TRBV5-1 with TRBJ1-4; D unclear. V lost 7 bases and J lost 4, with 11 bases in between. The CDR3 runs 13 residues. The germline V gene has CDR1 SGHRS and CDR2 YFSETQ. The CDR3 region is CASRGEGNEKLFF. The CDR3 nucleotides are TGCGCCAGCCGGGGAGAAGGTAATGAAAAACTGTTTTTT.

The V call is TRBV6-6, the J call TRBJ2-7; 8 bases match TRBD1. CDR1 MNHNY and CDR2 SVGAGI come from the germline V gene (reference sequence). The junction had 12 bases not matched to a gene; V was cut back by 5 bases and J by 0 bases. CDR3 length: 17 residues. The CDR3 bases are TGTGCCAGCAGTCCCCGCTTAAGACAGGGGAGCTCCTACGAGCAGTACTTC. Its translation is CASSPRLRQGSSYEQYF.